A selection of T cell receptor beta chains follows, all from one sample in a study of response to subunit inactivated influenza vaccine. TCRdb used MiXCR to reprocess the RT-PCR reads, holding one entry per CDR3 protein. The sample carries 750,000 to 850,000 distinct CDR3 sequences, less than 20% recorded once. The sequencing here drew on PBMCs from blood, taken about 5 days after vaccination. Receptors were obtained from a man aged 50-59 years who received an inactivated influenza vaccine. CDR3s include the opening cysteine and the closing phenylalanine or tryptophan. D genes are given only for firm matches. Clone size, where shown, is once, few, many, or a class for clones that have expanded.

DNA: TGTGCCACCAGTGATTTGCCGCGACTAGCGGGAGGAGATACGCAGTATTTT
CDR3: CATSDLPRLAGGDTQYF
size: .
J: TRBJ2-3
V: TRBV24-1
D: TRBD2

DNA: TGTGCCAGCAGTACTGACATCAACGTCCTGACTTTC
CDR3: CASSTDINVLTF
size: few
J: TRBJ2-6
V: TRBV28
D: .

DNA: TGTGCCAGCAGTTTGAAGAGCGCCTACGAGCAGTACTTC
CDR3: CASSLKSAYEQYF
size: few
J: TRBJ2-7
V: TRBV2
D: .

DNA: TGTGCCAGCAGCTTAGTATCACGGATGAACACTGAAGCTTTCTTT
CDR3: CASSLVSRMNTEAFF
size: .
J: TRBJ1-1
V: TRBV7-2
D: .

DNA: TGCAGTGCTCCCCAGTTACCTTCCAGGGGACAGGGAGGACGTGGAGAGACCCAGTACTTC
CDR3: CSAPQLPSRGQGGRGETQYF
size: .
J: TRBJ2-5
V: TRBV20-1
D: TRBD1

DNA: TGCAGCGTTGAGCAGGGCTACAATGAGCAGTTCTTC
CDR3: CSVEQGYNEQFF
size: .
J: TRBJ2-1
V: TRBV29-1
D: .

DNA: TGCAGTGCTAGAGATAGGGCAGGAAAAACCTACGAGCAGTACTTC
CDR3: CSARDRAGKTYEQYF
size: once
J: TRBJ2-7
V: TRBV20-1
D: .

DNA: TGCAGCGGACGGGACCCCCTGCTTGAGCAGTTCTTC
CDR3: CSGRDPLLEQFF
size: many
J: TRBJ2-1
V: TRBV29-1
D: .

DNA: TGCAGTGCTCCCCCTGCCCCAGGTAGTTCACCCCTCCACTTT
CDR3: CSAPPAPGSSPLHF
size: many
J: TRBJ1-6
V: TRBV20-1
D: .

DNA: TGTGCCTCGGGGCCCGATAATGAGCAGTTCTTC
CDR3: CASGPDNEQFF
size: few
J: TRBJ2-1
V: TRBV10-3
D: .

DNA: TGCAGCGTTGAAGTGGGGCAGATCTATGGCTACACCTTC
CDR3: CSVEVGQIYGYTF
size: many
J: TRBJ1-2
V: TRBV29-1
D: .

DNA: TGTGCCAGCAGTTACTTTACAGGCCAAAATGAGCAGTTCTTC
CDR3: CASSYFTGQNEQFF
size: few
J: TRBJ2-1
V: TRBV6-2/TRBV6-3
D: .

DNA: TGTGCCAGCAGTAAAGCCAGCCGTGAGACCCAGTACTTC
CDR3: CASSKASRETQYF
size: few
J: TRBJ2-5
V: TRBV28
D: .

DNA: TGCAGTGCTAGAGATATTGGGACCGAATACGAGCAGTACTTC
CDR3: CSARDIGTEYEQYF
size: many
J: TRBJ2-7
V: TRBV20-1
D: .

DNA: TGTGCCAGCAGCTCTAAAGGACAGGAGAACTATGGCTACACCTTC
CDR3: CASSSKGQENYGYTF
size: few
J: TRBJ1-2
V: TRBV7-9
D: TRBD1

DNA: TGTGCCAGCAGAACGGGCGGGAGCGTCTACGAGCAGTACTTC
CDR3: CASRTGGSVYEQYF
size: .
J: TRBJ2-7
V: TRBV6-2/TRBV6-3
D: TRBD2

DNA: TGTGCCAGCAAGGGGGTGGGACTAGCTTCCTACAATGAGCAGTTCTTC
CDR3: CASKGVGLASYNEQFF
size: many
J: TRBJ2-1
V: TRBV2
D: TRBD2

DNA: TGTGCCAGCAGCCCTACTTCAGGGACGCAAAATTCACCCCTCCACTTT
CDR3: CASSPTSGTQNSPLHF
size: .
J: TRBJ1-6
V: TRBV12-3/TRBV12-4
D: .

DNA: TGCAGTGCTATAGAGACTACCTCAGGGACCCAGTACTTC
CDR3: CSAIETTSGTQYF
size: few
J: TRBJ2-5
V: TRBV20-1
D: .

DNA: TGTGCCATCAGTGAAGCCGGGACTACGACTTTGGATACGCAGTATTTT
CDR3: CAISEAGTTTLDTQYF
size: .
J: TRBJ2-3
V: TRBV10-3
D: TRBD2

DNA: TGTGCCAGCAGCAAAGCCGCTTGGACCGGGGAGCTGTTTTTT
CDR3: CASSKAAWTGELFF
size: .
J: TRBJ2-2
V: TRBV14
D: .

DNA: TGCAGTGCTAAAGGGATCCTATCCTACGAGCAGTACTTC
CDR3: CSAKGILSYEQYF
size: few
J: TRBJ2-7
V: TRBV20-1
D: .

DNA: TGCAGTGCTAGATATAGCGGGAGCCTGAGCTCCTACAATGAGCAGTTCTTC
CDR3: CSARYSGSLSSYNEQFF
size: few
J: TRBJ2-1
V: TRBV20-1
D: TRBD2

DNA: TGTGCCAGCATCCTAAGGACTAGTTACTCTGAGCAGTTCTTC
CDR3: CASILRTSYSEQFF
size: few
J: TRBJ2-1
V: TRBV5-5
D: TRBD2

DNA: TGTGCCAGCAGCCAAGATTACCTTCTCGGGACAGGCGGCTACACCTTC
CDR3: CASSQDYLLGTGGYTF
size: many
J: TRBJ1-2
V: TRBV4-2
D: TRBD1

DNA: TGTGCCAGCAGCTTGGCAGGACCAGGATACGAGCAGTACTTC
CDR3: CASSLAGPGYEQYF
size: few
J: TRBJ2-7
V: TRBV11-2
D: .

DNA: TGTGCCACCAGTGGGGGACAGCCGGCGGAAAATGAGCAGTTCTTC
CDR3: CATSGGQPAENEQFF
size: .
J: TRBJ2-1
V: TRBV24-1
D: TRBD1

DNA: TGTGCCAGCAGTCTTACTGTACGTCGAGGTGAAGCTTTCTTT
CDR3: CASSLTVRRGEAFF
size: few
J: TRBJ1-1
V: TRBV28
D: .

DNA: TGTGCCAGCAGTTATAAGGGGGCAGACATTCAGTACTTC
CDR3: CASSYKGADIQYF
size: .
J: TRBJ2-4
V: TRBV6-2/TRBV6-3
D: TRBD1

DNA: TGCAGTGCTAGAATAGCGGGAGGTGCAGATACGCAGTATTTT
CDR3: CSARIAGGADTQYF
size: .
J: TRBJ2-3
V: TRBV20-1
D: TRBD2